A selection of T cell receptor beta chains follows, all from one sample in a study of T cell responses to AZD1222 COVID-19 vaccine. Using immunoSEQ multiplex PCR, the repertoire was profiled, and TCRdb retains in-frame clones only, with some absent. This table has some 110,000 clones, 85% to 95% appearing once. The sequenced sample was peripheral blood, obtained on day 0 of AZD1222 vaccination. These receptor sequences come from an adult in good health. CDR3s leave out the opening cysteine and the closing phenylalanine or tryptophan. D genes are given only for firm matches.

CDR3 length: 16; V gene: TRBV4-1; J gene: TRBJ2-3; D gene: -; CDR3 protein: ASSGPPQRPGDQDTQY
CDR3 length: 12; V gene: TRBV3-1/TRBV3-2; J gene: TRBJ2-2; D gene: -; CDR3 protein: ASSQDLSERELF
CDR3 length: 11; V gene: TRBV14; J gene: TRBJ2-3; D gene: -; CDR3 protein: ASSQDLGDTQY
CDR3 length: 10; V gene: TRBV2; J gene: TRBJ2-1; D gene: -; CDR3 protein: ASPGQGNEQF
CDR3 length: 11; V gene: TRBV11-2; J gene: TRBJ1-1; D gene: -; CDR3 protein: ASSSRVDTEAF
CDR3 length: 12; V gene: TRBV13; J gene: TRBJ2-7; D gene: -; CDR3 protein: ASRYLGASYEQY
CDR3 length: 11; V gene: TRBV19; J gene: TRBJ1-6; D gene: -; CDR3 protein: ASSPSSGLTLH
CDR3 length: 11; V gene: TRBV27; J gene: TRBJ2-7; D gene: -; CDR3 protein: ASSFSAVYEQY
CDR3 length: 10; V gene: TRBV30; J gene: TRBJ1-5; D gene: -; CDR3 protein: AWSYSNQPQH
CDR3 length: 12; V gene: TRBV11-2; J gene: TRBJ1-4; D gene: TRBD1; CDR3 protein: ASSMGQPNEKLF
CDR3 length: 13; V gene: TRBV29-1; J gene: TRBJ1-1; D gene: -; CDR3 protein: SVTRLGSMNTEAF
CDR3 length: 14; V gene: TRBV9; J gene: TRBJ2-2; D gene: TRBD2; CDR3 protein: ASSVAGSGSTGELF
CDR3 length: 12; V gene: TRBV18; J gene: TRBJ2-4; D gene: -; CDR3 protein: ASSPGGPGNIQY
CDR3 length: 14; V gene: TRBV27; J gene: TRBJ2-2; D gene: TRBD1; CDR3 protein: ASSKGQGADTGELF
CDR3 length: 12; V gene: TRBV7-9; J gene: TRBJ2-3; D gene: TRBD2; CDR3 protein: ASTPSGSADTQY
CDR3 length: 11; V gene: TRBV3-1/TRBV3-2; J gene: TRBJ2-3; D gene: TRBD2; CDR3 protein: ASSQGLADTQY
CDR3 length: 11; V gene: TRBV7-9; J gene: TRBJ1-2; D gene: -; CDR3 protein: ASSSGTWRGYT
CDR3 length: 13; V gene: TRBV2; J gene: TRBJ2-3; D gene: TRBD2; CDR3 protein: ASNPSGSSTDTQY
CDR3 length: 11; V gene: TRBV6-5; J gene: TRBJ2-7; D gene: -; CDR3 protein: ASSYSPSYEQY
CDR3 length: 12; V gene: TRBV15; J gene: TRBJ2-7; D gene: -; CDR3 protein: ATSFRVASYEQY
CDR3 length: 13; V gene: TRBV10-1; J gene: TRBJ1-4; D gene: -; CDR3 protein: ASSAEPPPNEKLF
CDR3 length: 12; V gene: TRBV7-3; J gene: TRBJ2-1; D gene: TRBD2; CDR3 protein: ASSRTSGYNEQF
CDR3 length: 12; V gene: TRBV5-1; J gene: TRBJ2-7; D gene: -; CDR3 protein: ASSLNGGSYEQY